The sequence of this TCR beta chain was determined in a study of blood T cell repertoires in COVID-19. Overall study: Both acute and convalescent COVID-19 samples were obtained from the United States, Italy and Spain.

This CDR3 comprises 13 residues. CDR1 is SEHNR and CDR2 is FQNEAQ in the germline V gene (reference sequence). Trimming removed 4 bases at V and 11 bases at J, with 16 bases between. Patients at the Seattle site were enrolled during active infection and followed longitudinally. Per the original methods: It was from reference gene primer amplification that nucleated cell counts were estimated. Clones were read by immunoSEQ multiplex PCR, and TCRdb kept only the in-frame ones, dropping some. V and J calls and clone size are given by that table; D and trimming were obtained from the DNA. Among 250,000 to 400,000 clones, about 91% were seen once, and the ten largest hold roughly 1.7%. This clone was seen only a few times.

The V gene is TRBV7-9, the J gene TRBJ2-3; a possible D gene is TRBD2 (5 bases). Sequencing was carried out using peripheral blood. The receptor's source is a woman aged 30 to 39 with COVID-19, enrolled during active disease. CDR3 nucleotide sequence: TGTGCCAGCAGCTACCGCCGGGGAGAAGGGCAGTATTTT. This sequence encodes CASSYRRGEGQYF. Combining the CDR3 with reference TRBV7-9 and TRBJ2-3 gives the whole variable domain DTGVSQNPRHKITKRGQNVTFRCDPISEHNRLYWYRQTLGQGPEFLTYFQNEAQLEKSRLLSDRFSAERPKGSFSTLEIQRTEQGDSAMYLCASSYRRGEGQYFGPGTRLTVL.